Listed here are 20 T cell receptor beta chains from one sample, sequenced in a study of blood T cells in healthy people across ages. Sample-barcoded 5' priming and a J-beta primer mix drove a second PCR of roughly 7 to 11 cycles. TCRdb re-called the 5' RACE reads through MiXCR, storing one row per CDR3 protein. In the table there are around 650,000 distinct CDR3 sequences, 40% to 45% of which are singletons. The specimen was blood. The source is a man at least 80 years old in good health.

This clonotype was found many times. The chain has TRBV29-1 and TRBJ2-5, with D unresolved. V lost 2 bases, J lost 9 bases, and 4 bases lay in between. The length of the CDR3 is 9 residues. Germline V lookup: CDR1 SQVTM, CDR2 ANQGSEA. CDR3 loop: CSVESAQYF. CDR3 in DNA: TGCAGCGTTGAATCCGCCCAGTACTTC.

Turning to this clonotype: One base away lies a much larger clone, so this may be a sequencing read error. This chain joins TRBV6-2 or TRBV6-3 and TRBJ2-5; 9 nucleotides match TRBD2. There are 15 residues in the CDR3. Per the germline V gene, CDR1 is MNHEY and CDR2 is SVGEGT. The CDR3: CASSLAGALQETLYF. The CDR3 DNA reads as TGTGCCAGCAGTTTAGCGGGAGCCCTTCAAGAGACCCTGTACTTC.

This chain links TRBV11-3 with TRBJ2-5; D could derive from TRBD1 or TRBD2 (6 bases each). This CDR3 comprises 17 residues. Trimming stripped 5 bases from V and 5 bases from J, with 24 bases between. Germline V lookup: CDR1 SGHNT, CDR2 YENEEA. The CDR3 sequence is CASSQRGALDGSETQYF. CDR3 DNA: TGTGCCAGCAGCCAAAGGGGGGCTTTAGATGGATCGGAGACCCAGTACTTC.

The V and J genes are TRBV20-1 and TRBJ2-1; possibly TRBD1 for D (6 bases). Trimming removed 5 bases from V and 2 bases from J, with 13 bases in between. CDR1 and CDR2 from the germline V gene are DFQATT and SNEGSKA (reference sequence). The CDR3 runs 14 residues. The CDR3 loop is CSADPGQTYNEQFF. The CDR3 DNA reads as TGCAGTGCTGACCCGGGACAAACCTACAATGAGCAGTTCTTC.

This chain joins TRBV10-1 and TRBJ1-2, with 10 bases lining up with TRBD1. Unmatched junction bases numbered 6, after V lost 1 base and J lost 4 bases. Germline CDR1 and CDR2: WNHNN and SYGVQD (reference sequence). There are 16 residues in the CDR3. The CDR3 DNA is TGCGCCAGCAGTGAGTTCCGGACAGGGGGAGGCTATGGCTACACCTTC. It codes for CASSEFRTGGGYGYTF.

V and J are TRBV20-1 and TRBJ1-5; no firm D call. CDR1 is DFQATT, CDR2 SNEGSKA, per germline (reference sequence). V lost 5 bases and J 6 bases, leaving 17 bases between the germline ends. This CDR3 has 14 amino acids. The CDR3 region is CSASTPATGQPQHF. The CDR3 DNA is TGCAGTGCTTCCACACCGGCCACGGGTCAGCCCCAGCATTTT.

The V call is TRBV20-1, the J call TRBJ1-2; 10 bases are a match to TRBD1. CDR1 and CDR2 from the germline V gene are DFQATT and SNEGSKA (reference sequence). Trimming took 6 bases from V and 6 from J; bases not matched to a gene: 13. The CDR3 totals 15 residues. The CDR3, as DNA: TGCAGTGCCCCTACCGGACAGGGGGTCCCCCATGGCTACACCTTC. It specifies CSAPTGQGVPHGYTF.

The chain recombines TRBV18 with TRBJ2-1; 13 bases agree with TRBD2. From germline, CDR1 is KGHSH and CDR2 LQKENI. V lost 3 bases to trimming and J lost 8 bases; unmatched junction nucleotides: 4. The length of the CDR3 is 15 residues. Here the CDR3 DNA reads TGTGCCAGCTCACCTGGGACTAGCGGGATTGATGAGCAGTTCTTC. Its protein is CASSPGTSGIDEQFF.

CDR3 DNA: TGCAGTGCTCACATGACAGGGATAGAAAACATTCAGTACTTC. As protein: CSAHMTGIENIQYF. The V gene is TRBV20-1, the J gene TRBJ2-5; 7 nucleotides match TRBD1. The J call may be mistaken, given a closer DNA end match to TRBJ2-4. The CDR3 is 14 residues long. The germline V gene has CDR1 DFQATT and CDR2 SNEGSKA (reference sequence).

This clonotype has just one count. The chain recombines TRBV18 with TRBJ2-7; D remains ambiguous. V shed 3 bases and J shed 4 bases, with 10 bases lying between them. Germline CDR1 KGHSH, CDR2 LQKENI. The CDR3 sequence is 13 residues long. The CDR3: CASSPQNLYEQYF. In nucleotides, the CDR3 is TGTGCCAGCTCACCTCAGAACCTATACGAGCAGTACTTC.

For this clonotype: A junction boundary mismatches the germline segment, possibly from a read error. J is TRBJ2-5 and V is TRBV7-7, with TRBD2 identical over 16 bases. Germline loops: CDR1 SSHAT, CDR2 FNYEAQ (reference sequence). The CDR3 is 16 residues long. The CDR3 loop reads CASSLGTSGRDETQYF. DNA for the CDR3: TGTGCTAGCAGCTTAGGGACTAGCGGGAGGGATGAGACCCAGTACTTC. Full variable domain (remainder filled in from reference TRBV7-7 and TRBJ2-5): GAGVSQSPRYKVTKRGQDVTLRCDPISSHATLYWYQQALGQGPEFLTYFNYEAQPDKSGLPSDRFSAERPEGSISTLTIQRTEQRDSAMYRCASSLGTSGRDETQYFGPGTRLLVL.

J is TRBJ2-1 and V is TRBV9, with TRBD2 identical over 14 bases. Germline CDR1 reads SGDLS; CDR2 reads YYNGEE. V gave up 4 bases and J gave up 7 bases; unmatched junction bases: 16. This CDR3 has 19 amino acids. CDR3 region: CASSPRLAGGRDIGNEQFF. The CDR3 DNA sequence: TGTGCCAGCAGCCCAAGACTAGCGGGGGGGCGGGACATTGGGAATGAGCAGTTCTTC.

This chain uses TRBV3-1 with TRBJ1-2; TRBD1 matches at 7 bases. The CDR3 totals 16 residues. Germline values: CDR1 LGHDT, CDR2 YNNKEL (reference sequence). V shed 1 base, J shed 5 bases, and the junction held 10 bases outside the gene matches. CDR3 DNA: TGTGCCAGCAGCCAAGTGGGGGACAGCTGGGAATATGGCTACACCTTC. It yields the protein CASSQVGDSWEYGYTF.

CDR3: CASRRTGGRTDTQYF. The CDR3 nucleotides are TGTGCCAGCAGAAGAACGGGAGGGCGGACAGATACGCAGTATTTT. This chain links TRBV2 with TRBJ2-3; 8 positions match TRBD2. The CDR3 is 15 amino acids. Germline V CDR1 and CDR2: SNHLY, FYNNEI. Trimming at V came to 6 bases and at J to 3 bases, leaving 8 bases not matched to a gene. Variable domain in full (rest from reference TRBV2 and TRBJ2-3): EPEVTQTPSHQVTQMGQEVILRCVPISNHLYFYWYRQILGQKVEFLVSFYNNEISEKSEIFDDQFSVERPDGSNFTLKIRSTKLEDSAMYFCASRRTGGRTDTQYFGPGTRLTVL.

J is TRBJ2-4 and V is TRBV6-1; TRBD1 matches 8 bases. Per germline, CDR1 MNHNS and CDR2 SASEGT. Trimming at V came to 2 bases and at J to 13 bases, leaving 16 bases not matched to a gene. The CDR3 has 16 residues. Here the CDR3 reads CASSERRSGGLGEQYF. The CDR3, as DNA: TGTGCCAGCAGTGAAAGGAGGTCAGGGGGCCTGGGAGAGCAGTACTTC.

This clonotype turned up a few times. J is TRBJ2-1 and V is TRBV9, with D possibly matching TRBD2 (6 bases). V lost 2 bases to trimming and J lost 7 bases, with 13 bases between them. CDR3 size: 14 residues. Germline V gene lookup returns CDR1 SGDLS and CDR2 YYNGEE. The chain's CDR3 is CASSVSTRWNEQFF. In DNA form, the CDR3 reads TGTGCCAGCAGCGTGTCGACTAGATGGAATGAGCAGTTCTTC.

The chain uses TRBV24-1 and TRBJ2-5, with D perhaps TRBD1 (6 bases). This CDR3 contains 15 residues. Germline V lookup: CDR1 KGHDR, CDR2 SFDVKD. With 1 base removed from V and 2 bases from J, the gap between germline ends came to 10 bases. CDR3 DNA sequence: TGTGCCACCAGTGATTTTAACAGGGCACAAGAGACCCAGTACTTC. Protein sequence: CATSDFNRAQETQYF.

Here the CDR3 reads CASRSEDTQYF. Written as DNA, the CDR3 is TGTGCCAGCCGTTCGGAGGATACGCAGTATTTT. The gene calls are TRBV7-8 and TRBJ2-3; D is ambiguous. In germline, CDR1 is SGHVS, CDR2 FQNEAQ. The CDR3 runs to 11 residues. Between the trimmed V and J ends, which lost 8 bases and 6 bases, there was a span of 9 bases.

This clonotype was seen a few times. This chain uses TRBV7-2 with TRBJ2-1, with 7 positions matching TRBD2. Germline trimming cut 1 base from V and 6 bases from J; bases unmatched to any gene: 15. CDR3 size: 18 residues. Germline V gene lookup returns CDR1 SGHTA and CDR2 FQGNSA. CDR3 in amino acids: CASSLGRESGGRSNEQFF. Written as DNA, the CDR3 is TGTGCCAGCAGCTTAGGCAGGGAAAGTGGCGGGAGAAGCAATGAGCAGTTCTTC.

The chain couples TRBV5-1 to TRBJ2-3, with 11 bases matching TRBD2. J gave up 4 bases and V 1 base, and 5 bases lay outside the gene matches. Germline V gene lookup returns CDR1 SGHRS and CDR2 YFSETQ. The CDR3 loop spans 16 amino acids. The CDR3 sequence is CASSLRLTSGADTQYF. The CDR3 DNA reads TGCGCCAGCAGCTTGCGATTGACTAGCGGGGCAGATACGCAGTATTTT.